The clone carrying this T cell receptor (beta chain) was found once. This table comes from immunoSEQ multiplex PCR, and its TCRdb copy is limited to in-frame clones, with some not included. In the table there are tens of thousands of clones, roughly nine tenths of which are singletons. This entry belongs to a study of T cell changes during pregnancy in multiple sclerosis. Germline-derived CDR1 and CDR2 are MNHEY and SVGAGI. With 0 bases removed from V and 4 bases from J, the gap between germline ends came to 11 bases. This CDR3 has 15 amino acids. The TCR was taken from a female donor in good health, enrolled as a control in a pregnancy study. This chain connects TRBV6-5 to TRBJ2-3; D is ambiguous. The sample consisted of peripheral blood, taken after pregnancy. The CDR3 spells CASSYSIGSPDTQYF. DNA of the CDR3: TGTGCCAGCAGTTACTCGATTGGCTCCCCAGATACGCAGTATTTT.